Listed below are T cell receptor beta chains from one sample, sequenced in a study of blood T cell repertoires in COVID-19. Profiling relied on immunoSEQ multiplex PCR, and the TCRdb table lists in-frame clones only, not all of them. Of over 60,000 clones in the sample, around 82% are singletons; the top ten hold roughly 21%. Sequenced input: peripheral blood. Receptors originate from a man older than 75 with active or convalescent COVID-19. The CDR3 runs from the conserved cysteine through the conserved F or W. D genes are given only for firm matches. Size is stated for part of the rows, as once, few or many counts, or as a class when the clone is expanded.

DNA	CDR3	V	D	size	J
TGTGCCAGCAGCCAGGCGGGCTCCAACACTGAAGCTTTCTTT	CASSQAGSNTEAFF	TRBV7-9	-	-	TRBJ1-1
TGTGCCAGCAACCCCACCGGGACAGATGGAAACACCATATATTTT	CASNPTGTDGNTIYF	TRBV3-1/TRBV3-2	TRBD1	-	TRBJ1-3
TGTGCCAGCAGTTACACGAGCGGGGCGTCCTACGAGCAGTACTTC	CASSYTSGASYEQYF	TRBV6-7	TRBD2	-	TRBJ2-7
TGTGCCAGCAGCTTAGCGTTACACGCAGATACGCAGTATTTT	CASSLALHADTQYF	TRBV7-9	-	-	TRBJ2-3
TGTGCCAGCACCCCGGGGACTGTTGAAGAGACCCAGTACTTC	CASTPGTVEETQYF	TRBV7-3	-	once	TRBJ2-5
TGTGCCAGCAGTTCGGGACTAGGGTGGGCCCAGTACTTC	CASSSGLGWAQYF	TRBV12-3/TRBV12-4	TRBD2	-	TRBJ2-5
TGTGCCAGCAGCGCAGGACAGGGAGACGCTGAAGCTTTCTTT	CASSAGQGDAEAFF	TRBV7-3	TRBD1	-	TRBJ1-1
TGTGCCAGTAGTGACCGGGACTCAATCTCTGGAAACACCATATATTTT	CASSDRDSISGNTIYF	TRBV19	-	-	TRBJ1-3
TGTGCCAGTAGCTCCCCCCTGACTAGCGGGGGGGACCGCAATGAGCAGTTCTTC	CASSSPLTSGGDRNEQFF	TRBV19	TRBD2	-	TRBJ2-1
TGTGCCAGCAGCCCCCAGCCGCAGGGTGAGCAGTTCTTC	CASSPQPQGEQFF	TRBV11-3	-	-	TRBJ2-1
TGTGCCAGTAGTATAGACGTCAGGGCGAACTATGGCTACACCTTC	CASSIDVRANYGYTF	TRBV19	-	medium-sized	TRBJ1-2
TGTGCCAGCAGTTTCATCACTAGCGGGGGCGGCACGCAGTATTTT	CASSFITSGGGTQYF	TRBV6-6	TRBD2	-	TRBJ2-3
TGTGCCAGCAGCTTAGCGCGGGGCTCCGGGGAGCTGTTTTTT	CASSLARGSGELFF	TRBV7-2	-	once	TRBJ2-2
TGTGCCAGCAGTTACTCCCCGGGAGGAGAGACCCAGTACTTC	CASSYSPGGETQYF	TRBV6-5	TRBD2	few	TRBJ2-5
TGTGCCAGTAGTATAGTTGACTTGGGAGGCACTGAAGCTTTCTTT	CASSIVDLGGTEAFF	TRBV19	-	-	TRBJ1-1
TGCGCCAGCAAACGAACCGGGACAGGGGATGAAAAACTGTTTTTT	CASKRTGTGDEKLFF	TRBV5-1	TRBD1	-	TRBJ1-4
TGCGCCAGCAGCCCCCCAGACAGGGGGTATGGCTACACCTTC	CASSPPDRGYGYTF	TRBV5-1	TRBD1	-	TRBJ1-2
TGTGCCAGCAGCTTGGCCTCCGTTAATTCACCCCTCCACTTT	CASSLASVNSPLHF	TRBV5-5	-	few	TRBJ1-6
TGTGCCAGCTCCCTAGAGCTAAAGTACAATGAGCAGTTCTTC	CASSLELKYNEQFF	TRBV18	-	-	TRBJ2-1
TGTGCCAGTAGTATCGACGGGACAGGGATTTCTGGGGCCAACGTCCTGACTTTC	CASSIDGTGISGANVLTF	TRBV19	TRBD1	-	TRBJ2-6
TGTGCCAGCCAAGGCAGGGGAAGGAATTCACCCCTCCACTTT	CASQGRGRNSPLHF	TRBV5-6	-	-	TRBJ1-6
TGTGCCAGCAGCTTAAATGGGGGCTCTGGAGATACGCAGTATTTT	CASSLNGGSGDTQYF	TRBV7-3	-	-	TRBJ2-3
TGTGCCACCCAACAGGACCCCACCTCCTACAATGAGCAGTTCTTC	CATQQDPTSYNEQFF	TRBV4-2	-	-	TRBJ2-1
TGCGCCAGCAGCCAGGAGGGGGCCGGCGGGGGCTACACCTTC	CASSQEGAGGGYTF	TRBV5-1	TRBD1	-	TRBJ1-2
TGTGCCAGCAGCTTGACAGGCACAGATACGCAGTATTTT	CASSLTGTDTQYF	TRBV7-3	-	-	TRBJ2-3
TGCGCCAGCAGCCAAGATGTTCGAGCTAACTATGGCTACACCTTC	CASSQDVRANYGYTF	TRBV4-1	-	-	TRBJ1-2
TGTGCCAGCAGGACTCCCGGGACAGGAGCTTTCTTT	CASRTPGTGAFF	TRBV13	TRBD1	-	TRBJ1-1